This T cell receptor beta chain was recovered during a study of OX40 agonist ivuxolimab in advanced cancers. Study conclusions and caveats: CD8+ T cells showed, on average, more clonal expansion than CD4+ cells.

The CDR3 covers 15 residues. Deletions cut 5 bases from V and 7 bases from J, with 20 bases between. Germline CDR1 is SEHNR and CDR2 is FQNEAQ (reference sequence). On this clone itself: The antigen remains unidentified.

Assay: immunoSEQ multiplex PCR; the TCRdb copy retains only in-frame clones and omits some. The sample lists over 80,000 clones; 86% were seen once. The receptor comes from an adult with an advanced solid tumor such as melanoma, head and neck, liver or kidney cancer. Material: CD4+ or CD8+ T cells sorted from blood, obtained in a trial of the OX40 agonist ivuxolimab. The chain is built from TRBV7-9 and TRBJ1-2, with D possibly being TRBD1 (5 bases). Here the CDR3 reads CASSPPGPIDSGYTF. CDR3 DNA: TGTGCCAGCAGCCCCCCGGGTCCAATAGACAGTGGCTACACCTTC. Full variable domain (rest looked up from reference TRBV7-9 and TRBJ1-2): DTGVSQNPRHKITKRGQNVTFRCDPISEHNRLYWYRQTLGQGPEFLTYFQNEAQLEKSRLLSDRFSAERPKGSFSTLEIQRTEQGDSAMYLCASSPPGPIDSGYTFGSGTRLTVV.